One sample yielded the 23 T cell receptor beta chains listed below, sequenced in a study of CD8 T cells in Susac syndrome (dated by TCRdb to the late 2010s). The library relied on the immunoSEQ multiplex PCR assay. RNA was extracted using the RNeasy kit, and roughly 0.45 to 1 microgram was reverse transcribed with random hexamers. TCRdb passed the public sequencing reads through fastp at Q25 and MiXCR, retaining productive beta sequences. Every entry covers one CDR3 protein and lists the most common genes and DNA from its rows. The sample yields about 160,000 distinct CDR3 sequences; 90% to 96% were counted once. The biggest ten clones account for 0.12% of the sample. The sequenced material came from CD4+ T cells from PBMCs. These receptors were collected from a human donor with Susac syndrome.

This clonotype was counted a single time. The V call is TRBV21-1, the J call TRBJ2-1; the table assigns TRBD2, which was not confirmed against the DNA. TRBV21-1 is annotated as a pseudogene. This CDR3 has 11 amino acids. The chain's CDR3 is CVDSGDNEQFF. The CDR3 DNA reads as TGTGTTGATAGCGGAGACAATGAGCAGTTCTTC.

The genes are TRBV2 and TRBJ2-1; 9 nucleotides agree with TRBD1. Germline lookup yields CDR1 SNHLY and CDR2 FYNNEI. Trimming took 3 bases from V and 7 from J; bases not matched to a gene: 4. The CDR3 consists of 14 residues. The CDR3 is CASSEGTGLNEQFF. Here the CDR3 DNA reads TGTGCCAGCAGTGAGGGGACAGGGCTGAATGAGCAGTTCTTC.

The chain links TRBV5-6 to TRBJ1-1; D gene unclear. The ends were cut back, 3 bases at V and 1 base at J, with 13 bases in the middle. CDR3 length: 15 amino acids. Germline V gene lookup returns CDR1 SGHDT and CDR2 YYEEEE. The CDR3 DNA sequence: TGTGCCAGCAGCTCCCTTTCTGACGGGAACACTGAAGCTTTCTTT. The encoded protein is CASSSLSDGNTEAFF.

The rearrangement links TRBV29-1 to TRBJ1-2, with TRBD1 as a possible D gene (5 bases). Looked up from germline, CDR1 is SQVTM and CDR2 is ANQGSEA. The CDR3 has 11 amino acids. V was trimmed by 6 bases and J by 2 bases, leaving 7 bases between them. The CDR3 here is CSVDKNYGYTF. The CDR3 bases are TGCAGCGTGGACAAGAACTATGGCTACACCTTC. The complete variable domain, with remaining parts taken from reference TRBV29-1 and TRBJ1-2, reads SAVISQKPSRDICQRGTSLTIQCQVDSQVTMMFWYRQQPGQSLTLIATANQGSEATYESGFVIDKFPISRPNLTFSTLTVSNMSPEDSSIYLCSVDKNYGYTFGSGTRLTVV.

The CDR3 reads CASSVRGYEQYF. Here the CDR3 DNA reads TGTGCCAGCAGTGTAAGAGGATACGAGCAGTACTTC. The chain uses TRBV28 and TRBJ2-7; no reliable D call. Trimming took 5 bases from V and 4 from J, leaving 9 bases between them. This CDR3 comprises 12 residues. In germline, CDR1 is MDHEN, CDR2 SYDVKM.

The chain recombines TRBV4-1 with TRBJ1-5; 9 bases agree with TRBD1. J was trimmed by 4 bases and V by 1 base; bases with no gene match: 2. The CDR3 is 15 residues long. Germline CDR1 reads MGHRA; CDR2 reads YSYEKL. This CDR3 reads CASSQVGTGNQPQHF. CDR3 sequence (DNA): TGCGCCAGCAGCCAAGTAGGGACAGGGAATCAGCCCCAGCATTTT.

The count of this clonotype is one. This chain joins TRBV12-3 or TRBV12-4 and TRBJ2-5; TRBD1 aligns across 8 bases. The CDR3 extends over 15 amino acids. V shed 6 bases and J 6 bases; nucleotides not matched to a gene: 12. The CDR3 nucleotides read TGTGCCAGCAGCCTCGGGGCAGGGGGCGGAAAGACCCAGTACTTC. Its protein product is CASSLGAGGGKTQYF.

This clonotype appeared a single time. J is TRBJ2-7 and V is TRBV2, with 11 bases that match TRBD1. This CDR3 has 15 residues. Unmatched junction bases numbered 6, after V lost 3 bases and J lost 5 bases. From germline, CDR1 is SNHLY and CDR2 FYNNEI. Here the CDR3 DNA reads TGTGCCAGCAGTGAGGGGTGGACAGGGGGCCACGAGCAGTACGTC. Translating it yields CASSEGWTGGHEQYV.

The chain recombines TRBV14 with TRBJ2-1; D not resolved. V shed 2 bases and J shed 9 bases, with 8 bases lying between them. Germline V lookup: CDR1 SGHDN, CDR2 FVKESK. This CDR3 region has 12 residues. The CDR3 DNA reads TGTGCCAGCAGCCAAATAAGGACTGAGCAGTTCTTC. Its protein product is CASSQIRTEQFF.

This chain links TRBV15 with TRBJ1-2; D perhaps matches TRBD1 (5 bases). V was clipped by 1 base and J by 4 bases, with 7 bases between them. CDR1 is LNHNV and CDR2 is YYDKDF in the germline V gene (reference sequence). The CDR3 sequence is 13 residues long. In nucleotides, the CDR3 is TGTGCCACCAGCAGAGCAAGGGGCTATGGCTACACCTTC. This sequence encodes CATSRARGYGYTF.

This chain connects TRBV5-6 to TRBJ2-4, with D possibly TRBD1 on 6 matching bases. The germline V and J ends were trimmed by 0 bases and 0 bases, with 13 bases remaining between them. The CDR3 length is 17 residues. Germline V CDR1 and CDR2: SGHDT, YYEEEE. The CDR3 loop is CASSLGDTRLAKNIQYF. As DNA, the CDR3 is TGTGCCAGCAGCTTGGGGGACACGAGATTAGCCAAAAACATTCAGTACTTC.

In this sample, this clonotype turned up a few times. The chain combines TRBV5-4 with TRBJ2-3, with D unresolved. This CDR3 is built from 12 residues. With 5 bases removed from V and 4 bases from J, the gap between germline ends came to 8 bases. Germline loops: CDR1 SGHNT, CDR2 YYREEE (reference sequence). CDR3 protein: CASSRVADTQYF. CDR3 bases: TGTGCCAGCAGTCGCGTCGCAGATACGCAGTATTTT.

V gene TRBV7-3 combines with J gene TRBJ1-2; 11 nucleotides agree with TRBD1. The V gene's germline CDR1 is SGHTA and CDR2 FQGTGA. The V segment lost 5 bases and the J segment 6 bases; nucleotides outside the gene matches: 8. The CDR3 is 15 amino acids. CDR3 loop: CASSRDRGSSDGYTF. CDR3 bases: TGTGCCAGCAGCCGGGACAGGGGGAGTTCGGATGGCTACACCTTC.

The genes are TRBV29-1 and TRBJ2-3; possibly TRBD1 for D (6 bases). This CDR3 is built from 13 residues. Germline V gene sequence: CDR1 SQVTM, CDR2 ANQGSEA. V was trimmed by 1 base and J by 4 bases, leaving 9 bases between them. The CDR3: CSVEGGRPDTQYF. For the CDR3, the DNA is TGCAGCGTTGAAGGGGGGCGCCCAGATACGCAGTATTTT.

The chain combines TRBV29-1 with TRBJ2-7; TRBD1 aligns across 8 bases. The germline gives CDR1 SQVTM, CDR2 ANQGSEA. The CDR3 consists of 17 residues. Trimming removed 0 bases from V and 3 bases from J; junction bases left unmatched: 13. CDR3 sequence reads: CSVEDRLTDRANYEQYF. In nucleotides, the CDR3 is TGCAGCGTTGAAGATCGTTTAACGGACAGGGCTAACTACGAGCAGTACTTC.

Here the CDR3 reads CASSVSSGGTDTQYF. The CDR3 region has the DNA TGTGCCAGCAGCGTTTCAAGCGGGGGCACAGATACGCAGTATTTT. The chain uses TRBV9 and TRBJ2-3; 7 bases map to TRBD2. This CDR3 region has 15 residues. Trimming took 2 bases from V and 1 from J; bases not matched to a gene: 4. Germline lookup yields CDR1 SGDLS and CDR2 YYNGEE.

CDR3 residues: CAWSVQTGSYGYTF. DNA of the CDR3: TGTGCCTGGAGTGTTCAAACAGGCTCCTATGGCTACACCTTC. The J gene is TRBJ1-2, the V gene TRBV30, with TRBD1 as a possible D gene (5 bases). The CDR3 has 14 residues. V dropped 0 bases and J dropped 4 bases, with 12 bases sitting between them. In germline, CDR1 is GTSNPN, CDR2 SVGIG (reference sequence).

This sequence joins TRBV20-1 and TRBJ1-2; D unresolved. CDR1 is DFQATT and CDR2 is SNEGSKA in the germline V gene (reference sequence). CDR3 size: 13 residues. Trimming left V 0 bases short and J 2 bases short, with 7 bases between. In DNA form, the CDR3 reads TGCAGTGCTAGAGATGTAAACAACTATGGCTACACCTTC. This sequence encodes CSARDVNNYGYTF.

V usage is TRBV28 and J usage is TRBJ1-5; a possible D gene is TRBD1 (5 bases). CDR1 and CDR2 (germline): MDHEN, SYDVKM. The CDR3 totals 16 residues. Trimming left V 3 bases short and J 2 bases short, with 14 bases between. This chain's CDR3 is CASSFWQGGGNQPQHF. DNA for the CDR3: TGTGCCAGCAGTTTTTGGCAGGGTGGAGGCAATCAGCCCCAGCATTTT.

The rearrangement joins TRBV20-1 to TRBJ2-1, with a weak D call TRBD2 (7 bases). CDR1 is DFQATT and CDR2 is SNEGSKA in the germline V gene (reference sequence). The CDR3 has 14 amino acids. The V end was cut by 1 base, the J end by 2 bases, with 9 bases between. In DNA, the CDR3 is TGCAGTGCTAGAGCGGGGGGCCCCTACAATGAGCAGTTCTTC. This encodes CSARAGGPYNEQFF.

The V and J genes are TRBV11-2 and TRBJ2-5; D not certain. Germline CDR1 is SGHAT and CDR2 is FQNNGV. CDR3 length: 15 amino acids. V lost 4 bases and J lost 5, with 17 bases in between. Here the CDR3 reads CASSSERSGRETQYF. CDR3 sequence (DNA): TGTGCCAGCAGCTCAGAACGCTCCGGGCGGGAGACCCAGTACTTC. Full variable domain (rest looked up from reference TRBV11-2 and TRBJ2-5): EAGVAQSPRYKIIEKRQSVAFWCNPISGHATLYWYQQILGQGPKLLIQFQNNGVVDDSQLPKDRFSAERLKGVDSTLKIQPAKLEDSAVYLCASSSERSGRETQYFGPGTRLLVL.

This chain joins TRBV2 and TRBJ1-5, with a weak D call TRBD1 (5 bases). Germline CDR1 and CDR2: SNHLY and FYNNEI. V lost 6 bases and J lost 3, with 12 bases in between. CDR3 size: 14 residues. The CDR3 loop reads CASSTQVTNQPQHF. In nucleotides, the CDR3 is TGTGCCAGCAGCACACAGGTCACCAATCAGCCCCAGCATTTT.

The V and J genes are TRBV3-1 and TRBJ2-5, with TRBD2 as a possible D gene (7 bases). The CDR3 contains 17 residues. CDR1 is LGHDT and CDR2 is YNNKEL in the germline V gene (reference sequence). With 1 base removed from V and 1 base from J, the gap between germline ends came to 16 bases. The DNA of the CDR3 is TGTGCCAGCAGCCAAGCTGGTCGGGGGGCCTTCCAAGAGACCCAGTACTTC. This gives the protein CASSQAGRGAFQETQYF.